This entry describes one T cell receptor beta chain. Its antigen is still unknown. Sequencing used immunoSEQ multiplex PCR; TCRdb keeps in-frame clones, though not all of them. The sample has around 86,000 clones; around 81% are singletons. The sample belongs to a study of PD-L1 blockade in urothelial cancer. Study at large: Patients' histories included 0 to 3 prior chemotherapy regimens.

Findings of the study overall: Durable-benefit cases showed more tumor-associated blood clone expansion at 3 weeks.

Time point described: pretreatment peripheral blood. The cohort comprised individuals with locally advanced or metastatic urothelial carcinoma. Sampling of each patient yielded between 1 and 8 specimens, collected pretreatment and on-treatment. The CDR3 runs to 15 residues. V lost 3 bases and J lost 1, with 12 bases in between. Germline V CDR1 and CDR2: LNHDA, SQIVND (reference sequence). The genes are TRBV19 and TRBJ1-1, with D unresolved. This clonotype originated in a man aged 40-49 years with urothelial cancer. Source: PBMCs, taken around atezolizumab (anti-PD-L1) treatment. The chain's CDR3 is CASSMVPSGNTEAFF. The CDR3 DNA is TGTGCCAGTAGTATGGTTCCATCGGGGAACACTGAAGCTTTCTTT.